This is a list of T cell receptor beta chains from one sample in a study of blood T cell repertoires in COVID-19. Measured with immunoSEQ multiplex PCR; TCRdb has only the in-frame clones, and not every one. The table shows fewer than 400,000 clones, with 90% occurring only once. The sequenced material came from PBMCs or T cells enriched from blood (not recorded which). These receptors were collected from a woman under 40 who had been exposed to COVID-19. Both conserved end residues are part of each CDR3. Fields, in order: D gene, clone size, V gene, J gene, CDR3 DNA, CDR3 protein. A D gene is named only where the DNA matches it firmly. Some rows mark clone size as missing; the rest say once, few, many or name a class of expanded clone.

D gene: TRBD1
clone size: .
V gene: TRBV29-1
J gene: TRBJ2-7
CDR3 DNA: TGCAGCGTTGACAATGGCGGGACAGGGGGCTACGAGCAGTACTTC
CDR3 protein: CSVDNGGTGGYEQYF

D gene: TRBD2
clone size: .
V gene: TRBV11-2
J gene: TRBJ2-5
CDR3 DNA: TGTGCCAGCAGCTTACTAGCGGGGGTTCAAGAGACCCAGTACTTC
CDR3 protein: CASSLLAGVQETQYF

D gene: TRBD1
clone size: once
V gene: TRBV7-9
J gene: TRBJ1-6
CDR3 DNA: TGTGCCAGCAGCTCGGACAGGGAGGGTGGTCCCCTCCACTTT
CDR3 protein: CASSSDREGGPLHF

D gene: .
clone size: .
V gene: TRBV29-1
J gene: TRBJ2-2
CDR3 DNA: TGCAGCGTTTCTACCGGGGAGCTGTTTTTT
CDR3 protein: CSVSTGELFF

D gene: TRBD2
clone size: .
V gene: TRBV4-2
J gene: TRBJ2-1
CDR3 DNA: TGTGCCAGCAGCCAAACTAGCGGGGGGGCGAGCAATGAGCAGTTCTTC
CDR3 protein: CASSQTSGGASNEQFF

D gene: TRBD1
clone size: .
V gene: TRBV5-1
J gene: TRBJ2-7
CDR3 DNA: TGCGCCAGCAGCTTGGGACAGGGCCACGAGCAGTACTTC
CDR3 protein: CASSLGQGHEQYF

D gene: TRBD1
clone size: once
V gene: TRBV7-9
J gene: TRBJ1-2
CDR3 DNA: TGTGCCAGCAGCCCTACCTTCCGCGACAGGGAGAGTCGTGGCTACACCTTC
CDR3 protein: CASSPTFRDRESRGYTF

D gene: .
clone size: .
V gene: TRBV6-6
J gene: TRBJ1-2
CDR3 DNA: TGTGCCAGCAGTTTTCACACAGCCTATGGCTACACCTTC
CDR3 protein: CASSFHTAYGYTF

D gene: TRBD1
clone size: .
V gene: TRBV7-3
J gene: TRBJ2-1
CDR3 DNA: TGTGCCAGCAGCTTAATGGGACAGGGATACAATGAGCAGTTCTTC
CDR3 protein: CASSLMGQGYNEQFF

D gene: .
clone size: .
V gene: TRBV5-1
J gene: TRBJ1-4
CDR3 DNA: TGCGCCAGCAGTAGGGGTGCAACTAATGAAAAACTGTTTTTT
CDR3 protein: CASSRGATNEKLFF

D gene: .
clone size: .
V gene: TRBV5-8
J gene: TRBJ2-3
CDR3 DNA: TGTGCCAGCAGCTTGCTACAGGGTCATCTTTGGTATTTT
CDR3 protein: CASSLLQGHLWYF

D gene: .
clone size: .
V gene: TRBV4-2
J gene: TRBJ1-2
CDR3 DNA: TGTGCCAGCAGCCAAGTAGCAGGGTCGGACTATGGCTACACCTTC
CDR3 protein: CASSQVAGSDYGYTF

D gene: .
clone size: .
V gene: TRBV19
J gene: TRBJ1-1
CDR3 DNA: TGTGCCAGTAGTACCCAAGGTAGCTGGTCAGCTTTCTTT
CDR3 protein: CASSTQGSWSAFF

D gene: .
clone size: .
V gene: TRBV6-5
J gene: TRBJ1-1
CDR3 DNA: TGTGCCAGCGTATCGACTGGCACTGAAGCTTTCTTT
CDR3 protein: CASVSTGTEAFF

D gene: TRBD1
clone size: .
V gene: TRBV7-8
J gene: TRBJ1-5
CDR3 DNA: TGTGCCAGCAGCTTCACAGGGGATCAGCCCCAGCATTTT
CDR3 protein: CASSFTGDQPQHF

D gene: TRBD2
clone size: .
V gene: TRBV9
J gene: TRBJ2-2
CDR3 DNA: TGTGCCAGCAGCGTAGAGGCAGCGGGGGGGCCGAACACCGGGGAGCTGTTTTTT
CDR3 protein: CASSVEAAGGPNTGELFF

D gene: TRBD1
clone size: once
V gene: TRBV28
J gene: TRBJ1-5
CDR3 DNA: TGTGCCAGCAGTTTTCGGTCCAGGGGGAATCAGCCCCAGCATTTT
CDR3 protein: CASSFRSRGNQPQHF

D gene: TRBD2
clone size: .
V gene: TRBV12-3/TRBV12-4
J gene: TRBJ2-5
CDR3 DNA: TGTGCCAGCAGTCGGACTAGCGGGGAGACCCAGTACTTC
CDR3 protein: CASSRTSGETQYF

D gene: .
clone size: .
V gene: TRBV3-1/TRBV3-2
J gene: TRBJ1-1
CDR3 DNA: TGTGCCAGCAGCCATGATTCGGGGAACACTGAAGCTTTCTTT
CDR3 protein: CASSHDSGNTEAFF

D gene: TRBD2
clone size: .
V gene: TRBV5-6
J gene: TRBJ2-2
CDR3 DNA: TGTGCCAGCAGCTCTGGACTAGCGGGGGGCGGCGGCACCGGGGAGCTGTTTTTT
CDR3 protein: CASSSGLAGGGGTGELFF

D gene: .
clone size: .
V gene: TRBV5-1
J gene: TRBJ1-6
CDR3 DNA: TGCGCCAGCAGCCCTAACCGGGCAGGAGGTAATTCACCCCTCCACTTT
CDR3 protein: CASSPNRAGGNSPLHF

D gene: .
clone size: once
V gene: TRBV28
J gene: TRBJ1-6
CDR3 DNA: TGTGCCAGCAGGCAGGGATCCTATAATTCACCCCTCCACTTT
CDR3 protein: CASRQGSYNSPLHF

D gene: .
clone size: .
V gene: TRBV9
J gene: TRBJ1-5
CDR3 DNA: TGTGCCAGCAGCGTAGACGGACAGAGTCAGCCCCAGCATTTT
CDR3 protein: CASSVDGQSQPQHF

D gene: TRBD2
clone size: .
V gene: TRBV19
J gene: TRBJ2-3
CDR3 DNA: TGTGCCAGTAGTACCGGCCCCCCGACTAGCGGAAACACAGATACGCAGTATTTT
CDR3 protein: CASSTGPPTSGNTDTQYF

D gene: .
clone size: .
V gene: TRBV7-6
J gene: TRBJ1-5
CDR3 DNA: TGTGCCAGCAGCTTAGCTCCAGGAACCAATCAGCCCCAGCATTTT
CDR3 protein: CASSLAPGTNQPQHF

D gene: .
clone size: .
V gene: TRBV5-1
J gene: TRBJ2-6
CDR3 DNA: TGCGCCAGCAGCTTGGCCGGGTCTGGGGCCAACGTCCTGACTTTC
CDR3 protein: CASSLAGSGANVLTF

D gene: .
clone size: .
V gene: TRBV5-6
J gene: TRBJ1-2
CDR3 DNA: TGTGCCAGCAGCTTGGTTCGGGGGTCTGGCTACACCTTC
CDR3 protein: CASSLVRGSGYTF

D gene: .
clone size: few
V gene: TRBV4-3
J gene: TRBJ1-1
CDR3 DNA: TGCGCCAGCAGCCAAGGGGGGACTCTTAACACTGAAGCTTTCTTT
CDR3 protein: CASSQGGTLNTEAFF

D gene: .
clone size: .
V gene: TRBV29-1
J gene: TRBJ2-7
CDR3 DNA: TGCAGCGTTGAAGAAGACACCTACGAGCAGTACTTC
CDR3 protein: CSVEEDTYEQYF

D gene: TRBD1
clone size: .
V gene: TRBV6-7
J gene: TRBJ2-7
CDR3 DNA: TGTGCCAGCAGTTATCTCCGGACAGGGGACTACGAGCAGTACTTC
CDR3 protein: CASSYLRTGDYEQYF

D gene: TRBD1
clone size: .
V gene: TRBV15
J gene: TRBJ2-5
CDR3 DNA: TGTGCCACCAGCAAACCAGGGGGCGAAGAGACCCAGTACTTC
CDR3 protein: CATSKPGGEETQYF

D gene: .
clone size: .
V gene: TRBV7-6
J gene: TRBJ1-3
CDR3 DNA: TGTGCCAGCAGCTTAGGTCCCGACAGCTCTGGAAACACCATATATTTT
CDR3 protein: CASSLGPDSSGNTIYF

D gene: .
clone size: .
V gene: TRBV2
J gene: TRBJ1-4
CDR3 DNA: TGTGCCAGCAGGCCAGGGGTCGGGGTCGAAAAACTGTTTTTT
CDR3 protein: CASRPGVGVEKLFF

D gene: .
clone size: .
V gene: TRBV5-6
J gene: TRBJ2-7
CDR3 DNA: TGTGCCAGCAGCCCCACAGGGGAGGCGTCCTACGAGCAGTACTTC
CDR3 protein: CASSPTGEASYEQYF

D gene: .
clone size: .
V gene: TRBV4-3
J gene: TRBJ2-5
CDR3 DNA: TGCGCCAGCAGCCAAGAGAAGGGGCCGCGGGAGACCCAGTACTTC
CDR3 protein: CASSQEKGPRETQYF

D gene: .
clone size: .
V gene: TRBV7-9
J gene: TRBJ1-2
CDR3 DNA: TGTGCCAGCAGCCTTCCTCCTTTTTCGGATGGCTACACCTTC
CDR3 protein: CASSLPPFSDGYTF

D gene: TRBD1
clone size: .
V gene: TRBV5-1
J gene: TRBJ2-7
CDR3 DNA: TGCGCCAGCAGCTTGTCAGGACAGGGGCTCGAGCAGTACTTC
CDR3 protein: CASSLSGQGLEQYF

D gene: TRBD2
clone size: .
V gene: TRBV4-1
J gene: TRBJ2-1
CDR3 DNA: TGCGCCAGCAGCCAAGAGGGGTGGGGAGCGGGGGGCAATGAGCAGTTCTTC
CDR3 protein: CASSQEGWGAGGNEQFF

D gene: .
clone size: .
V gene: TRBV28
J gene: TRBJ1-1
CDR3 DNA: TGTGCCAGCAGTTTGTGGGCAGCTGAAGCTTTCTTT
CDR3 protein: CASSLWAAEAFF

D gene: .
clone size: once
V gene: TRBV7-2
J gene: TRBJ1-4
CDR3 DNA: TGTGCCAGCAGCCGTACTTCAGGGGTTGAAAAACTGTTTTTT
CDR3 protein: CASSRTSGVEKLFF

D gene: TRBD2
clone size: .
V gene: TRBV5-4
J gene: TRBJ2-5
CDR3 DNA: TGTGCCAGCACCCCTGCGGGGGGGACCAAAGAGACCCAGTACTTC
CDR3 protein: CASTPAGGTKETQYF

D gene: .
clone size: .
V gene: TRBV30
J gene: TRBJ2-7
CDR3 DNA: TGTGCCTGGCAATCGCGGGGTCTGGGCGAGCAGTACTTC
CDR3 protein: CAWQSRGLGEQYF

D gene: TRBD1
clone size: .
V gene: TRBV9
J gene: TRBJ1-3
CDR3 DNA: TGTGCCAGCAGCTTGGACAGGGGAAACACCATATATTTT
CDR3 protein: CASSLDRGNTIYF

D gene: TRBD1
clone size: .
V gene: TRBV19
J gene: TRBJ1-4
CDR3 DNA: TGTGCCAGTAGTACCGGGACAGCTGAAAAACTGTTTTTT
CDR3 protein: CASSTGTAEKLFF

D gene: .
clone size: .
V gene: TRBV6-1
J gene: TRBJ1-6
CDR3 DNA: TGTGCCAGCAGTGACCCTGGGGGGTATTCACCCCTCCACTTT
CDR3 protein: CASSDPGGYSPLHF

D gene: TRBD1
clone size: .
V gene: TRBV27
J gene: TRBJ1-1
CDR3 DNA: TGTGCCAGCAGTTCCAACCGACCAGGGGGCAGGACTGAAGCTTTCTTT
CDR3 protein: CASSSNRPGGRTEAFF

D gene: TRBD1
clone size: .
V gene: TRBV5-4
J gene: TRBJ1-6
CDR3 DNA: TGTGCCAGCAATCCGGACAGGGAGGGGAATTCACCCCTCCACTTT
CDR3 protein: CASNPDREGNSPLHF

D gene: .
clone size: .
V gene: TRBV18
J gene: TRBJ2-2
CDR3 DNA: TGTGCCAGCTCACCCCTCGGAGGGGGGGCCCACACCGGGGAGCTGTTTTTT
CDR3 protein: CASSPLGGGAHTGELFF

D gene: TRBD1
clone size: .
V gene: TRBV7-2
J gene: TRBJ2-2
CDR3 DNA: TGTGCCAGCAGCTCGGACAGGGTCCGGTACACCGGGGAGCTGTTTTTT
CDR3 protein: CASSSDRVRYTGELFF

D gene: TRBD2
clone size: few
V gene: TRBV7-9
J gene: TRBJ2-1
CDR3 DNA: TGTGCCAGCAGCTTAGCCGGACTAGCGGACAATGAGCAGTTCTTC
CDR3 protein: CASSLAGLADNEQFF

D gene: TRBD1
clone size: .
V gene: TRBV2
J gene: TRBJ1-1
CDR3 DNA: TGTGCCAGCAGCCTAGGGACAGGGGCTGAAGCTTTCTTT
CDR3 protein: CASSLGTGAEAFF

D gene: .
clone size: .
V gene: TRBV3-1/TRBV3-2
J gene: TRBJ1-3
CDR3 DNA: TGTGCCAGCAGCCAAGGGCTCCCGGGATACGGAAACACCATATATTTT
CDR3 protein: CASSQGLPGYGNTIYF

D gene: .
clone size: .
V gene: TRBV12-5
J gene: TRBJ1-5
CDR3 DNA: TGTGCTAGTGGTTTGGTACAGAGCACGCCCCAGCATTTT
CDR3 protein: CASGLVQSTPQHF

D gene: .
clone size: .
V gene: TRBV6-5
J gene: TRBJ1-2
CDR3 DNA: TGTGCCAGCAGTCCTGGGGGCGATCACTATGGCTACACCTTC
CDR3 protein: CASSPGGDHYGYTF

D gene: .
clone size: .
V gene: TRBV2
J gene: TRBJ2-7
CDR3 DNA: TGTGCCAGCAGCATTACAGGGTTCTACGAGCAGTACTTC
CDR3 protein: CASSITGFYEQYF